This entry concerns a single T cell receptor (beta chain). Its antigen remains unidentified. The table came from immunoSEQ multiplex PCR; TCRdb's copy has only in-frame clones and leaves some out. The sample records 17,000 or so clones, about nine tenths being singletons. This sample is drawn from a study of PD-1 blockade in classical Hodgkin lymphoma. Findings and limits, study-wide: What drove the repertoire differences, possibly disease activity or prior therapy, has not been defined.

Time point defined: newly diagnosed, previously untreated cHL patient sample. What served as comparison were PBMCs in newly diagnosed, untreated classical Hodgkin lymphoma. Trimming at V came to 4 bases and at J to 2 bases, leaving 7 bases not matched to a gene. The CDR3 consists of 17 residues. The germline V gene encodes CDR1 MGHDK and CDR2 SYGVNS. The source is a human donor with classical Hodgkin lymphoma. The V call is TRBV25-1, the J call TRBJ2-6; 8 bases line up with TRBD1. The sample comprised peripheral blood mononuclear cells (PBMCs). The CDR3 sequence is CASSVGQGATGANVLTF. CDR3 nucleotides: TGTGCCAGCAGTGTAGGTCAGGGGGCGACTGGGGCCAACGTCCTGACTTTC.